This T cell receptor beta chain was recorded in a study of cytomegalovirus exposure and HLA in healthy donors. General study points: Later work showed greater clonal expansion in HLA-associated TCR beta chains than in equally common others. An ancestry cluster, one associated with Asian ancestry, reportedly showed fewer N-insertions than the approximately 670-donor mean in a later analysis.

Turning to this clone: The antigen is not known.

PCR used 60 Vbeta primers and 13 Jbeta primers. TCRdb keeps only in-frame clones here, not all; method: immunoSEQ multiplex PCR. The sample includes roughly 110,000 clones, roughly 70% seen only once; the top ten take roughly 8.3%. Germline CDR1 reads KGHSH; CDR2 reads LQKENI. The CDR3 covers 14 residues. Trimming stripped 2 bases from V and 4 bases from J, with 8 bases between. The chain combines TRBV18 with TRBJ2-2; no clear D. This receptor was obtained from a man in his late teens or twenties in good health and CMV-seropositive. Specimen: PBMCs. CDR3 nucleotides: TGTGCCAGCTCACCAATGAGCTTCACCGGGGAGCTGTTTTTT. Its translation: CASSPMSFTGELFF.